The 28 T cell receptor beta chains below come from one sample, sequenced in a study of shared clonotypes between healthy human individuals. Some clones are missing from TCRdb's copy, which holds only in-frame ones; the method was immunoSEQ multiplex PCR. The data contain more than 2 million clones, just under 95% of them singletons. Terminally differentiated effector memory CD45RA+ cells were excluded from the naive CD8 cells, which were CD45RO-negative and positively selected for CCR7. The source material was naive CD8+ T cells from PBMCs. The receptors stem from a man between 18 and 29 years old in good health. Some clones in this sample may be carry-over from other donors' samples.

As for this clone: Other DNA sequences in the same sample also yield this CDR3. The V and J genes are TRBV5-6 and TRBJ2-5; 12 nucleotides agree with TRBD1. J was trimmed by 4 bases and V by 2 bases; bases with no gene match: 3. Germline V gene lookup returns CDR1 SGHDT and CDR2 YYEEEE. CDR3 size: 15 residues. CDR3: CASSLGTGGRETQYF. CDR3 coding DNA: TGTGCCAGCAGCTTAGGGACAGGGGGCCGAGAGACCCAGTACTTC.

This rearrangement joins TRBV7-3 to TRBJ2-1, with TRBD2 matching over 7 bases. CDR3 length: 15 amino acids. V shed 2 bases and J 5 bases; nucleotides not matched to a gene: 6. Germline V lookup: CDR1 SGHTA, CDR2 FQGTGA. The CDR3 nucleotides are TGTGCCAGCAGCTTAGGGCGGGAGCTCGACAATGAGCAGTTCTTC. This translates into CASSLGRELDNEQFF.

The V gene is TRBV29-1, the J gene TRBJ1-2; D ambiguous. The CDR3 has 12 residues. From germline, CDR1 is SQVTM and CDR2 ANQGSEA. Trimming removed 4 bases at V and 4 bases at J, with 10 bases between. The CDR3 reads CSVGQDLYGYTF. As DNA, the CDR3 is TGCAGCGTTGGGCAGGACCTCTATGGCTACACCTTC.

This CDR3 is CASSYSDQTYGYTF. The CDR3 coding sequence is TGTGCCAGCAGTTACTCTGACCAAACCTATGGCTACACCTTC. The V call is TRBV6-5, the J call TRBJ1-2; the D is unclear. Germline values: CDR1 MNHEY, CDR2 SVGAGI. Trimming shortened V by 0 bases and J by 4 bases, and 9 bases separated the two germline ends. CDR3 length: 14 amino acids.

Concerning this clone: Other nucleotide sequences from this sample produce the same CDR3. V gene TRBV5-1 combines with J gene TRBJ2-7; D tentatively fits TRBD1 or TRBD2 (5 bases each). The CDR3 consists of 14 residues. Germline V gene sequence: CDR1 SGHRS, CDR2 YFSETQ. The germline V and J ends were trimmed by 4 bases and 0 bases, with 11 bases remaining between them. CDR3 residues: CASSLTGRSYEQYF. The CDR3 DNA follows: TGCGCCAGCAGCCTCACGGGACGCTCCTACGAGCAGTACTTC. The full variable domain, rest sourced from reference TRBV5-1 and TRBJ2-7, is KAGVTQTPRYLIKTRGQQVTLSCSPISGHRSVSWYQQTPGQGLQFLFEYFSETQRNKGNFPGRFSGRQFSNSRSEMNVSTLELGDSALYLCASSLTGRSYEQYFGPGTRLTVT.

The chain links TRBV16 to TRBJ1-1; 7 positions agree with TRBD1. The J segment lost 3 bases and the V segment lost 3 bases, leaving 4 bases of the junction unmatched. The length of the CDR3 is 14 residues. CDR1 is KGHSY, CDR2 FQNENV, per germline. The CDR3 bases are TGTGCCAGCAGCCACCCAGGGGGGGACACTGAAGCTTTCTTT. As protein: CASSHPGGDTEAFF.

Here the CDR3 DNA reads TGTGCCAGCAGTCTCGGGAGGGGACCCTACAATGAGCAGTTCTTC. It yields the protein CASSLGRGPYNEQFF. The chain has TRBV6-4 and TRBJ2-1; TRBD2 matches 8 bases. The V gene end was trimmed by 5 bases and the J gene end by 2 bases; junction bases not matched to a gene: 5. The CDR3 has 15 residues. Germline V gives CDR1 MRHNA, CDR2 SNTAGT.

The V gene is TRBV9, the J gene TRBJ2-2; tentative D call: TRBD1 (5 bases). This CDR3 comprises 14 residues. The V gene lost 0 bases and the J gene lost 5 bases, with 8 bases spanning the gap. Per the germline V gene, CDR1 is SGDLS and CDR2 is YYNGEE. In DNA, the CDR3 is TGTGCCAGCAGCGTAGTGGGGCAGACCGGGGAGCTGTTTTTT. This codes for CASSVVGQTGELFF.

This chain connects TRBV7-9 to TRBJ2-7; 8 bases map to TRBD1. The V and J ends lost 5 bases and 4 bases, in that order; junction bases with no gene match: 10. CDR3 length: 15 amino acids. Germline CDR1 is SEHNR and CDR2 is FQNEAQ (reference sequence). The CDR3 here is CASSTGQASGYEQYF. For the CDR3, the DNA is TGTGCCAGCAGCACGGGACAGGCCTCGGGTTACGAGCAGTACTTC.

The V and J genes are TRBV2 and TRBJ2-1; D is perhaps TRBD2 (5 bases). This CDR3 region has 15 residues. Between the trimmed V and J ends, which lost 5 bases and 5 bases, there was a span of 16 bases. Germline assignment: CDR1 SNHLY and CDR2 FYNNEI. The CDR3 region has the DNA TGTGCCAGCAGTTCCCGACCGGGATTAAACAATGAGCAGTTCTTC. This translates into CASSSRPGLNNEQFF.

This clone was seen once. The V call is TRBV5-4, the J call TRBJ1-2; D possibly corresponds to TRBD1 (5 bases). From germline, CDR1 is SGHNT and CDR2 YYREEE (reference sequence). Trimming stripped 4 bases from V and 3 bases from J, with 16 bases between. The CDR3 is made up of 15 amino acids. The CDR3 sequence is CASSGVRDYYYGYTF. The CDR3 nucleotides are TGTGCCAGCAGCGGGGTGCGGGACTATTACTATGGCTACACCTTC. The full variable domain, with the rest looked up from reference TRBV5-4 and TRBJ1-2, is ETGVTQSPTHLIKTRGQQVTLRCSSQSGHNTVSWYQQALGQGPQFIFQYYREEENGRGNFPPRFSGLQFPNYSSELNVNALELDDSALYLCASSGVRDYYYGYTFGSGTRLTVV.

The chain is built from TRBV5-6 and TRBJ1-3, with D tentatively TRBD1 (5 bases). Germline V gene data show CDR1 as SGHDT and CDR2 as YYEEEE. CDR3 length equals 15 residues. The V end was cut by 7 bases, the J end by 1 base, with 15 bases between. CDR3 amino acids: CASLGRGLSGNTIYF. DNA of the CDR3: TGTGCCAGCTTGGGACGGGGTCTTTCTGGAAACACCATATATTTT.

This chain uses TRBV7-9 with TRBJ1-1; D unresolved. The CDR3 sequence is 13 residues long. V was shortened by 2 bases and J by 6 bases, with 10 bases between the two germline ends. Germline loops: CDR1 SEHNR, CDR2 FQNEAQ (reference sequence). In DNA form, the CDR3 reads TGTGCCAGCAGCTTACCCTCCCGGGCTGAAGCTTTCTTT. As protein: CASSLPSRAEAFF.

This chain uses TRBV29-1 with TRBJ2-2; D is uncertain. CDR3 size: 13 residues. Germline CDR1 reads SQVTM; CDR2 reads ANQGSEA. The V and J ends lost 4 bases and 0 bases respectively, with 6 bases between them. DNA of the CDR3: TGCAGCGTTGCTGCAGCGAACACCGGGGAGCTGTTTTTT. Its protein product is CSVAAANTGELFF.

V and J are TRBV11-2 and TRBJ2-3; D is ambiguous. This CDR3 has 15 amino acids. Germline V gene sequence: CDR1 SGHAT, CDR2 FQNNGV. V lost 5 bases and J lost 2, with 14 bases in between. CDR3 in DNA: TGTGCCAGCAGCCCAAGACTGTTTTTCACAGATACGCAGTATTTT. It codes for CASSPRLFFTDTQYF.

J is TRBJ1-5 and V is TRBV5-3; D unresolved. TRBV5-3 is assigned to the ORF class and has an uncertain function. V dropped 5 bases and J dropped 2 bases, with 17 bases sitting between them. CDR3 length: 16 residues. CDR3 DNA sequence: TGTGCCAGAAGATCCCACACTCGGTTAGGCAATCAGCCCCAGCATTTT. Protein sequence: CARRSHTRLGNQPQHF.

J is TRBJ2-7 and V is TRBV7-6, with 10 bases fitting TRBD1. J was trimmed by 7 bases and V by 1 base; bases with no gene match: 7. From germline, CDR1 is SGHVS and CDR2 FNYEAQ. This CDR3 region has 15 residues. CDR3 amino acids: CASSLGDRGPWEQYF. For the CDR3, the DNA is TGTGCCAGCAGCTTAGGGGACAGGGGTCCGTGGGAGCAGTACTTC.

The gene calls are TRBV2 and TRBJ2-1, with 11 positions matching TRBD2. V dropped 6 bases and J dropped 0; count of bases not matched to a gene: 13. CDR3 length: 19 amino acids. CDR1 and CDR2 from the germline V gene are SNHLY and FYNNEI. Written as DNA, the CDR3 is TGTGCCAGCAGCCCCCTTCACACTAGCGGGAGCAGCTCCTACAATGAGCAGTTCTTC. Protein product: CASSPLHTSGSSSYNEQFF.

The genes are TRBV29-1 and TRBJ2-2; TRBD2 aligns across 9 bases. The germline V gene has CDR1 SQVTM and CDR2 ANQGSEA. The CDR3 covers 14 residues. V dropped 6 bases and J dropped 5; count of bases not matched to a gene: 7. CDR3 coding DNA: TGCAGCGTAGGACCTAGCGGGGCTACCGGGGAGCTGTTTTTT. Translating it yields CSVGPSGATGELFF.

CDR3 sequence: CAIRTGLNTGELFF. The CDR3 DNA is TGTGCCATCAGAACGGGACTTAACACCGGGGAGCTGTTTTTT. The genes are TRBV10-3 and TRBJ2-2; D is possibly TRBD2 (6 bases). Per the germline V gene, CDR1 is ENHRY and CDR2 is SYGVKD. CDR3 length: 14 residues. V was clipped by 6 bases and J by 2 bases, with 10 bases between them.

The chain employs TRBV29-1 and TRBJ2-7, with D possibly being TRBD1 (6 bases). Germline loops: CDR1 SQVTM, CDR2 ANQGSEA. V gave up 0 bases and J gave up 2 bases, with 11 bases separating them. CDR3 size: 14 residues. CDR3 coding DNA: TGCAGCGTTGAAGATCCAGGACAGCCCTACGAGCAGTACTTC. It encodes CSVEDPGQPYEQYF.

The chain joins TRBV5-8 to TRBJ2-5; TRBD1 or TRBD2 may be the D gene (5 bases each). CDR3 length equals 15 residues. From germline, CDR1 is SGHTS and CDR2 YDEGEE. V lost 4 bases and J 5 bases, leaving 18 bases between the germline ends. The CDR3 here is CASSLPRDRGETQYF. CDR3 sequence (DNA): TGTGCCAGCAGCCTACCCAGGGATAGAGGGGAGACCCAGTACTTC. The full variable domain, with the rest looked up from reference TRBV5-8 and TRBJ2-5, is EAGVTQSPTHLIKTRGQQATLRCSPISGHTSVYWYQQALGLGLQFLLWYDEGEERNRGNFPPRFSGRQFPNYSSELNVNALELEDSALYLCASSLPRDRGETQYFGPGTRLLVL.

CDR3 region: CASSDRLVSGSQETQYF. The CDR3 nucleotides read TGTGCCAGCAGCGATAGGTTGGTTAGCGGTTCCCAAGAGACCCAGTACTTC. The chain joins TRBV7-6 to TRBJ2-5, with a weak D call TRBD2 (6 bases). This CDR3 spans 17 amino acids. CDR1 SGHVS and CDR2 FNYEAQ come from the germline V gene. The germline V and J ends were trimmed by 5 bases and 1 base, with 20 bases remaining between them.

The CDR3 here is CASRPPILAATPAEQYF. DNA of the CDR3: TGCGCCAGCAGGCCGCCAATACTAGCGGCCACTCCGGCCGAGCAGTACTTC. This rearrangement joins TRBV5-1 to TRBJ2-7; TRBD2 aligns across 8 bases. Germline-derived CDR1 and CDR2 are SGHRS and YFSETQ. The trim removed 5 bases at V and 6 bases at J, leaving 19 bases unmatched. This CDR3 is built from 17 residues.

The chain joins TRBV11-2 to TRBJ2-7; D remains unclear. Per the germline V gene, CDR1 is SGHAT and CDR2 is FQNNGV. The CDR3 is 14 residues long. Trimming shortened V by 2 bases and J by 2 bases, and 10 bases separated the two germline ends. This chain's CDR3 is CASSLTAVTYEQYF. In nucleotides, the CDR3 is TGTGCCAGCAGCTTAACCGCGGTTACCTACGAGCAGTACTTC. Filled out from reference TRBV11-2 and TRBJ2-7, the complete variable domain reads EAGVAQSPRYKIIEKRQSVAFWCNPISGHATLYWYQQILGQGPKLLIQFQNNGVVDDSQLPKDRFSAERLKGVDSTLKIQPAKLEDSAVYLCASSLTAVTYEQYFGPGTRLTVT.

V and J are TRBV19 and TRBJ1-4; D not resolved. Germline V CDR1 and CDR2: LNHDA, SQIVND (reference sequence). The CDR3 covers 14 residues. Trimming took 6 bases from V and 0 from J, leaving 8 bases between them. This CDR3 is CASSPGATNEKLFF. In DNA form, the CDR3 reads TGTGCCAGTAGCCCGGGAGCAACTAATGAAAAACTGTTTTTT.

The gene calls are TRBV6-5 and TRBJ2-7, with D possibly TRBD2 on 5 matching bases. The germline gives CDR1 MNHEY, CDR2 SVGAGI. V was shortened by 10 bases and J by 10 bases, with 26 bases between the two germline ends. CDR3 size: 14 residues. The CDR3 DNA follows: TGTGCCAACCTACAAGGACTTCCTCGGAATGAACAGTACTTC. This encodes CANLQGLPRNEQYF.

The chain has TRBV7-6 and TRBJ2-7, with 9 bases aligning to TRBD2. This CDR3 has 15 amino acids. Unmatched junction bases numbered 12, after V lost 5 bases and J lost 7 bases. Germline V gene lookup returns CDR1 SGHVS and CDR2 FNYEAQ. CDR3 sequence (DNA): TGTGCCAGCAGCACTGGGACTAGCAGGGTCGATGAGCAGTACTTC. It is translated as CASSTGTSRVDEQYF.